Shown below are 8 T cell receptor beta chains from a single sample sequenced in a study of shared clonotypes between healthy human individuals. Assay used: immunoSEQ multiplex PCR; TCRdb lists only in-frame clones, some missing. The data contain 2 million to 3 million clones, roughly 92% of them singletons. Sample: naive CD4+ T cells sorted from blood. The subset here: CD45RA+ positively selected. The receptors were gathered from a man aged 18 to 29 in good health.

The V gene is TRBV10-3, the J gene TRBJ2-1; maybe TRBD1 (7 bases). Germline CDR1 and CDR2: ENHRY and SYGVKD. This CDR3 has 16 residues. The V end lost 4 bases, the J end lost 2 bases, and 15 bases lay between the germline ends. DNA of the CDR3: TGTGCCATCAGTGCAGGGGGGAAACTTACCTACAATGAGCAGTTCTTC. Translated, it gives CAISAGGKLTYNEQFF.

The chain carries TRBV5-1 and TRBJ2-5; 9 bases match TRBD2. Losses at the gene ends were 0 bases for V and 6 bases for J; bases not matched to a gene: 6. The CDR3 contains 15 residues. In germline, CDR1 is SGHRS, CDR2 YFSETQ. DNA for the CDR3: TGCGCCAGCAGCTTGGAGAGTAGCGGGAGACAGACCCAGTACTTC. Residues: CASSLESSGRQTQYF.

With respect to this clone: Other DNA sequences in this specimen translate into the identical CDR3. The genes are TRBV6-1 and TRBJ2-5, with 11 bases that match TRBD2. CDR3 length: 15 residues. J gave up 1 base and V 8 bases, and 6 bases lay outside the gene matches. The germline V gene encodes CDR1 MNHNS and CDR2 SASEGT. CDR3 nucleotides: TGTGCCAGCCGTCGGACTAGCGGGTTCCAAGAGACCCAGTACTTC. Translating it yields CASRRTSGFQETQYF.

V gene TRBV5-1 combines with J gene TRBJ2-3, with D possibly being TRBD1 (5 bases). Per germline, CDR1 SGHRS and CDR2 YFSETQ. This CDR3 is built from 15 residues. The germline V and J ends were trimmed by 1 base and 5 bases, with 14 bases remaining between them. In nucleotides, the CDR3 is TGCGCCAGCAGCTTGACAGGTTGGGCACAAGATACGCAGTATTTT. It specifies CASSLTGWAQDTQYF.

The chain employs TRBV5-1 and TRBJ1-4; 7 nucleotides align to TRBD1. The CDR3 is made up of 13 amino acids. In germline, CDR1 is SGHRS, CDR2 YFSETQ. After removal of 6 bases from V and 8 bases from J, the junction contained 7 bases not matched to a gene. The CDR3 bases are TGCGCCAGCACCGGGACAGTCAGCGAAAAACTGTTTTTT. The encoded protein is CASTGTVSEKLFF.

For the CDR3, the DNA is TGTGCCATCAGTGCGGGACTAGCGGGCCTATACGAGCAGTACTTC. Protein sequence: CAISAGLAGLYEQYF. The V call is TRBV10-3, the J call TRBJ2-7, with TRBD2 identical over 12 bases. The CDR3 has 15 residues. After removal of 4 bases from V and 4 bases from J, the junction contained 5 bases not matched to a gene. CDR1 ENHRY and CDR2 SYGVKD come from the germline V gene.

This clone was seen just once. This chain joins TRBV9 and TRBJ2-1; 8 bases are shared with TRBD2. V lost 6 bases, J lost 6 bases, and 11 bases stayed unmatched. Germline values: CDR1 SGDLS, CDR2 YYNGEE. This CDR3 spans 15 amino acids. The CDR3 reads CASNPQGLVGNEQFF. The DNA of the CDR3 is TGTGCCAGCAACCCTCAGGGACTAGTAGGCAATGAGCAGTTCTTC. The complete variable domain, with remaining parts taken from reference TRBV9 and TRBJ2-1, reads DSGVTQTPKHLITATGQRVTLRCSPRSGDLSVYWYQQSLDQGLQFLIQYYNGEERAKGNILERFSAQQFPDLHSELNLSSLELGDSALYFCASNPQGLVGNEQFFGPGTRLTVL.

The chain has TRBV5-1 and TRBJ1-2; TRBD1 matches at 7 bases. Germline CDR1 reads SGHRS; CDR2 reads YFSETQ. After removal of 4 bases from V and 5 bases from J, the junction contained 11 bases not matched to a gene. CDR3 length: 15 amino acids. CDR3 nucleotides: TGCGCCAGCAGCCACAGGGGCGGAGATGAGTATGGCTACACCTTC. This codes for CASSHRGGDEYGYTF.